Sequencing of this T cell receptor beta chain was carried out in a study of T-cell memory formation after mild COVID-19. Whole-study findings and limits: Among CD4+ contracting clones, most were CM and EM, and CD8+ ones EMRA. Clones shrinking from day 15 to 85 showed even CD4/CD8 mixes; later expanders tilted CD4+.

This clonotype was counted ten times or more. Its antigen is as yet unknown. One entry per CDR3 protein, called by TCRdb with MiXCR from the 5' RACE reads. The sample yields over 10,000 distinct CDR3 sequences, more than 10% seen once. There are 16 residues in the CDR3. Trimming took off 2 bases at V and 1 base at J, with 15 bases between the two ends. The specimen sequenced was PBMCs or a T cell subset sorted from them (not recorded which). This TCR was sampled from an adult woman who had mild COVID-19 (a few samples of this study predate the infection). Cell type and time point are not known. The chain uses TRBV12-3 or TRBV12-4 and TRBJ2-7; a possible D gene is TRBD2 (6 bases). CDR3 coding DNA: TGTGCCAGCAGTTTATTCGGCGGGGCGCGGTCCTACGAGCAGTACTTC. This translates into CASSLFGGARSYEQYF.